Given below is one T cell receptor beta chain in context. Its antigen is still unknown. The record originates from a study of post-analysis software for immune sequencing data. Study context: Patients had relapsing-remitting, secondary progressive or progressive-relapsing multiple sclerosis; some lacked subtype.

Incorporated into the TCR beta cDNA libraries were unique molecular identifiers, which served to reduce PCR and sequencing biases. Each batch of about 1 to 11 million T cells produced 400,000 to 650,000 cDNA molecules. TCRdb reprocessed the PCR reads with MiXCR, giving one entry per CDR3 protein. The sample holds some 890,000 distinct CDR3 sequences; about 50% are singletons and the top ten take roughly 4.4%. General study results and limits: Comparison with controls showed significantly lower normalized Chao1 diversity in multiple sclerosis patients. Controls showed lower frequencies than patients for 4 or 5 TRBV segments, and TRBV5-6, TRBV5-1 and TRBV20-1 were among these. Batch-mates among the samples co-clustered strongly by F measure.

The germline gives CDR1 LGHDT, CDR2 YNNKEL (reference sequence). The CDR3 runs 14 residues. The junction had 6 bases not matched to a gene; V was cut back by 3 bases and J by 7 bases. The sequence came from a girl aged 10-17 years with multiple sclerosis. The chain uses TRBV3-1 and TRBJ2-1; the match to TRBD1 covers 7 bases. Sequencing was done on a sample of blood. The DNA of the CDR3 is TGTGCCAGCAGCCAGACCCCCAGGGGGAATGAGCAGTTCTTC. It translates to CASSQTPRGNEQFF.